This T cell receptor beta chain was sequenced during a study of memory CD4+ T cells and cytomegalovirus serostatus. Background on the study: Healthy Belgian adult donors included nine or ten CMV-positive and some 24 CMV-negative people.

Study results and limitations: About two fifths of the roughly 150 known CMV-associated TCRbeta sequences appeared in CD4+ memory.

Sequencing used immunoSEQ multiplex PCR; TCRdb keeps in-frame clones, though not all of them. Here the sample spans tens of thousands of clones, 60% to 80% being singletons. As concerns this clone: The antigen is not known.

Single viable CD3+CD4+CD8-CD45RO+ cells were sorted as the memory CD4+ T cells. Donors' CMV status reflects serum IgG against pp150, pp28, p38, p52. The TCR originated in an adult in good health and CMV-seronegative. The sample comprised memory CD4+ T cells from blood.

CDR3 sequence (DNA): TGTGCCAGCAGCTTAGACCCCGGGACAGTGAACACCGGGGAGCTGTTTTTT. It yields the protein CASSLDPGTVNTGELFF. The V gene is TRBV7-9, the J gene TRBJ2-2, with 7 positions matching TRBD1. The CDR3 contains 17 residues. Germline assignment: CDR1 SEHNR and CDR2 FQNEAQ (reference sequence). After removal of 1 base from V and 1 base from J, the junction contained 6 bases not matched to a gene. The full variable domain, completed using reference TRBV7-9 and TRBJ2-2, is DTGVSQNPRHKITKRGQNVTFRCDPISEHNRLYWYRQTLGQGPEFLTYFQNEAQLEKSRLLSDRFSAERPKGSFSTLEIQRTEQGDSAMYLCASSLDPGTVNTGELFFGEGSRLTVL.